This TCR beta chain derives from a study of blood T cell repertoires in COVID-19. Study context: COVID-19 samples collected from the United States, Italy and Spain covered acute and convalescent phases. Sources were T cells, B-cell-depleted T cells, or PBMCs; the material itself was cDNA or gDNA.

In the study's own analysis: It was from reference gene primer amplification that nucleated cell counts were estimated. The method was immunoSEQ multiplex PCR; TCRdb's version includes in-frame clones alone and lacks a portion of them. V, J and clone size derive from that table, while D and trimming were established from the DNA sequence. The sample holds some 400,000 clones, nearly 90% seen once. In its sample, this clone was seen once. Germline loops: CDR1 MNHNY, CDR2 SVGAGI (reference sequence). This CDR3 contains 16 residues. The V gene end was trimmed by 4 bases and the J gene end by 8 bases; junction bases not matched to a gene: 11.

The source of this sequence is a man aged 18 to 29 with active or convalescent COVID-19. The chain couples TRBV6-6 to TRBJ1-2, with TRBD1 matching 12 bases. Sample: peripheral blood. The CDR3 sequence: CASSFDRDRGRGGYTF. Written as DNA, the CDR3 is TGTGCCAGCAGTTTCGACCGGGACAGGGGGCGCGGGGGCTACACCTTC.